The rows below give T cell receptor beta chains drawn from one sample of a study of T cells in Graves' hyperthyroidism and ophthalmopathy. TCRdb re-analysed the multiplex PCR reads in MiXCR, keeping a single row per CDR3 protein. Of about 640,000 distinct CDR3 sequences listed, about 14% are singletons. The sequenced sample consisted of blood. These receptors originate from a woman aged 50 to 65 with Graves' ophthalmopathy. The CDR3 runs from the conserved cysteine through the conserved F or W. D genes are given only for firm matches. The size field is filled for only some rows; it gives once, few, many or a size class.

j_gene | abundance | v_gene | d_gene | CDR3aa | CDR3nt
TRBJ2-7 | many | TRBV30 | TRBD2 | CAWSVRGLALAEQYF | TGTGCCTGGAGTGTACGAGGACTAGCGCTGGCCGAGCAGTACTTC
TRBJ2-3 | few | TRBV6-5 | TRBD2 | CASSYPLGRESTDTQYF | TGTGCCAGCAGTTACCCCCTTGGGCGGGAGAGCACAGATACGCAGTATTTT
TRBJ2-1 | few | TRBV19 | TRBD2 | CASSIVGAGEVDEQFF | TGTGCCAGTAGTATAGTCGGAGCGGGAGAGGTCGATGAGCAGTTCTTC
TRBJ2-7 | few | TRBV27 | TRBD1 | CATRQGSHEQYF | TGTGCCACCCGACAGGGGTCCCACGAGCAGTACTTC
TRBJ2-1 | - | TRBV5-1 | - | CASSLRATSYNEQFF | TGCGCCAGCAGCTTGAGGGCCACCTCCTACAATGAGCAGTTCTTC
TRBJ2-7 | many | TRBV7-2 | - | CASSLAGQSGNIYEQYF | TGTGCCAGCAGCTTAGCGGGGCAGTCGGGGAACATTTACGAGCAGTACTTC
TRBJ1-5 | few | TRBV7-6 | - | CASSEGRNNQPQHF | TGTGCCAGCAGCGAAGGACGGAACAATCAGCCCCAGCATTTT
TRBJ2-1 | - | TRBV6-2/TRBV6-3 | TRBD2 | CASSYAGGRVGLNEQFF | TGTGCCAGCAGTTACGCCGGCGGGAGGGTGGGGTTAAATGAGCAGTTCTTC
TRBJ1-6 | few | TRBV15 | - | CATDPGATNSPLHF | TGTGCCACGGACCCAGGAGCCACCAATTCACCCCTCCACTTT
TRBJ2-7 | many | TRBV18 | - | CASSPTRPYEQYF | TGTGCCAGCTCACCCACGAGACCCTACGAGCAGTACTTC
TRBJ2-1 | - | TRBV12-3/TRBV12-4 | TRBD2 | CASSWRAGGSQNEQFF | TGTGCCAGCAGTTGGCGAGCGGGAGGGTCTCAAAATGAGCAGTTCTTC
TRBJ1-5 | many | TRBV28 | - | CASSFMLNQPQHF | TGTGCCAGCAGTTTCATGCTGAATCAGCCCCAGCATTTT
TRBJ1-2 | - | TRBV6-2/TRBV6-3 | TRBD1 | CASSNPPQGSYGYTF | TGTGCCAGCAGTAACCCACCACAGGGGTCCTATGGCTACACCTTC
TRBJ2-3 | many | TRBV27 | - | CASRRGGPTDTQYF | TGTGCCAGCCGAAGGGGGGGCCCCACAGATACGCAGTATTTT
TRBJ2-7 | - | TRBV19 | TRBD1 | CASTPPDRAYEQYF | TGTGCCAGTACCCCCCCGGACAGGGCCTACGAGCAGTACTTC
TRBJ1-5 | - | TRBV28 | TRBD1 | CASSSQGPLVTQHF | TGTGCCAGCAGCTCACAGGGGCCCTTGGTGACCCAGCATTTT
TRBJ2-1 | many | TRBV18 | TRBD1 | CASSPPGQLYNEQFF | TGTGCCAGCTCACCTCCGGGACAGCTCTACAATGAGCAGTTCTTC
TRBJ2-5 | few | TRBV7-8 | TRBD2 | CASSLPTTSSGRASKYF | TGTGCCAGCAGCTTACCGACGACATCTAGCGGGAGGGCCAGTAAGTACTTC
TRBJ2-5 | few | TRBV19 | TRBD2 | CASSIKLAGVVRETQYF | TGTGCCAGTAGTATAAAACTAGCGGGAGTTGTTAGAGAGACCCAGTACTTC
TRBJ2-6 | few | TRBV4-1 | - | CASSQFLSGFGGANVLTF | TGCGCCAGCAGCCAGTTCTTATCGGGTTTTGGTGGGGCCAACGTCCTGACTTTC
TRBJ1-1 | - | TRBV15 | - | CATSGSGYEAFF | TGTGCCACCAGCGGATCGGGGTATGAAGCTTTCTTT
TRBJ2-7 | - | TRBV4-1 | - | CASSQVWQGGHEQYF | TGCGCCAGCAGCCAAGTTTGGCAGGGGGGCCACGAGCAGTACTTC
TRBJ2-1 | many | TRBV7-7 | - | CASSQGPHPLNNEQFF | TGTGCTAGCAGCCAGGGACCACACCCACTAAACAATGAGCAGTTCTTC
TRBJ2-1 | many | TRBV20-1 | TRBD2 | CSARLAGGYEQFF | TGCAGTGCTAGACTAGCGGGAGGGTATGAGCAGTTCTTC
TRBJ2-1 | - | TRBV7-2 | TRBD2 | CASSFFLGGENEQFF | TGTGCCAGCAGCTTCTTTCTCGGGGGGGAAAATGAGCAGTTCTTC
TRBJ2-2 | few | TRBV9 | - | CASSVAGRRNTGELFF | TGTGCCAGCAGCGTAGCGGGCAGAAGGAACACCGGGGAGCTGTTTTTT
TRBJ2-5 | many | TRBV28 | - | CASSHSRGASQETQYF | TGTGCCAGCAGCCATAGCCGGGGGGCGAGCCAAGAGACCCAGTACTTC
TRBJ2-4 | - | TRBV7-8 | TRBD1 | CASSFRTGSNIQYF | TGTGCCAGCAGCTTCCGGACAGGGAGCAACATTCAGTACTTC
TRBJ2-2 | few | TRBV19 | - | CASSIGRRELFF | TGTGCCAGTAGTATAGGTAGAAGGGAGCTGTTTTTT
TRBJ1-3 | few | TRBV20-1 | - | CSAKGPGIGGNTIYF | TGCAGTGCTAAGGGCCCAGGGATAGGTGGAAACACCATATATTTT
TRBJ2-3 | many | TRBV10-3 | - | CAISDGLYTDTQYF | TGTGCCATCAGTGACGGCTTATACACAGATACGCAGTATTTT
TRBJ1-5 | many | TRBV15 | TRBD1 | CATSRDRVVNQPQHF | TGTGCCACCAGCAGGGACAGGGTAGTCAATCAGCCCCAGCATTTT
TRBJ1-2 | many | TRBV2 | - | CASSDRHGYTF | TGTGCCAGCAGTGATCGTCATGGCTACACCTTC
TRBJ2-7 | few | TRBV27 | TRBD1 | CASSLTTTIGTGSYEQYF | TGTGCCAGCAGTTTAACTACAACCATTGGGACAGGGAGCTACGAGCAGTACTTC
TRBJ1-5 | many | TRBV11-2 | - | CASSLDRGNQPQHF | TGTGCCAGCAGCTTAGACAGGGGTAATCAGCCCCAGCATTTT
TRBJ2-1 | - | TRBV4-1 | TRBD2 | CASSQDNSGSLYEQFF | TGCGCCAGCAGCCAAGATAATAGCGGGAGTCTCTATGAGCAGTTCTTC
TRBJ2-5 | many | TRBV7-9 | - | CASSPRQDQETQYF | TGTGCCAGCAGCCCTCGACAGGACCAAGAGACCCAGTACTTC
TRBJ2-7 | - | TRBV6-1 | - | CASSGVRVTTHEQYF | TGTGCCAGCAGTGGGGTGCGCGTCACCACTCACGAGCAGTACTTC
TRBJ2-1 | many | TRBV6-2/TRBV6-3 | - | CASSYGQHNEQFF | TGTGCCAGCAGTTACGGGCAACACAATGAGCAGTTCTTC
TRBJ1-4 | many | TRBV18 | - | CASFLSAGEKLFF | TGTGCCAGCTTCTTATCCGCGGGTGAAAAACTGTTTTTT
TRBJ2-3 | many | TRBV2 | TRBD2 | CASSVLAGVGTDTQYF | TGTGCCAGCAGTGTACTAGCGGGAGTCGGCACAGATACGCAGTATTTT